This T cell receptor (beta chain) stems from a study of cytomegalovirus exposure and HLA in healthy donors (dated by TCRdb to about 2017). Turning to the overall study: An earlier analysis of around 600 of the donors reported approximately 270 Gb of sequence data and some 100 million unique TCR beta sequences from 150 million to 200 million T cells. An early release covering about 600 HLA-typed donors comprised about 310 gigabases of sequencing data and 65 million to 100 million unique TCR sequences. Among the roughly 400 genotyped donors, about 83% belonged to the genetic ancestry cluster associated with self-reported Caucasian donors. The study aimed to test whether cataloging public T cell receptors could reveal signatures of past pathogen exposure. Using immunosequencing, the study profiled T cell repertoires from fewer than 700 subjects and related those repertoires to cytomegalovirus serostatus. A separate validation cohort of roughly 130 different subjects was used in addition to the roughly 640-subject first cohort. High-throughput TCR immunosequencing, statistical association of individual TCRs with disease status, and machine learning were combined to predict cytomegalovirus infection status. A later analysis re-examined previously published TCR beta repertoires from 610 or so donors and added high-resolution HLA genotyping to investigate patterns of TCR occurrence. Rather than drawing on any new phenotypic data, the later analysis identified candidate immune exposures from TCR beta sequences and the way those sequences occurred across donors. An earlier analysis of approximately 640 of the donors applied high-throughput TCR beta sequencing to assess whether each TCR beta V gene segment acted as functional or pseudogenic. Donor age, sex, ethnicity and CMV serostatus were collected together with the repertoire data. A later genetic analysis took genome-wide SNP genotypes for about 65% of the roughly 670 donors and used that subset as a discovery cohort. Every repertoire in the discovery cohort had been generated on one and the same sequencing platform. HLA typing covered class I and class II loci at four-digit resolution. Typing coverage differed by locus: A, B, C, DRB1 and DQB1 were typed in roughly 620-630 donors, DQA1 in about 500, DPA1 in 600 to 610, and DPB1 in 472. Because of strong linkage in the cohort, five DR-DQ haplotypes were treated as single units for association and clustering. Among almost 400 genotyped donors of the cohort, an average of roughly 240,000 unique TCR beta nucleotide sequences were sequenced per donor, 15% to 20% of them non-productive. Overall results and qualifications from the work: A cluster of highly shared sequence variants was judged likely to represent a technical artifact of the sequencing pipeline. Most TCR sequences were seen in very few donors, while some public TCRs were found in many individuals. The authors suggested that the approach could potentially be generalized to other disease states and immunological phenotypes. In a later analysis, some 18,000 TCR beta sequences were associated with specific HLA alleles at a false discovery rate of 0.05. Linkage disequilibrium might explain the correlated functional status among segregating V segments, but an unknown experimental factor could not be ruled out. The presence/absence analyses assumed that sequencing depth was roughly uniform across donors, and that assumption may not be true. A further reported finding was that TCR beta sequences accurately predicted the HLA-A and HLA-B alleles for most subjects in the first cohort. Assigning TCR associations to individual alleles was difficult when HLA alleles, especially DR and DQ, strongly co-occurred. According to a later genetic analysis, donors in an Asian-associated ancestry cluster had fewer N-insertions in productive TCRs than the roughly 700-donor mean. Compared with equally common non-associated chains, HLA-associated TCR beta chains in a later analysis were more clonally expanded and had lower generation probabilities. According to a later analysis, TCR association rates differed among HLA loci, with DRB1 alleles showing the most associated TCRs and HLA-C alleles showing the fewest. Because the 87-base-pair reads could not distinguish some IMGT-functional V segments, including TRBV6-2 and TRBV6-3, those segments were excluded. The only immune exposure information available for the cohort was CMV serostatus. Only TCR beta chains were sequenced in this cohort, and the absence of alpha or paired-chain data limited detectable features. According to a later analysis, most CMV-associated TCR beta chains appeared to be HLA-restricted, and the HLA associations seemed to be driven largely by CMV exposure. In vitro tests confirmed that a few of the cytomegalovirus-associated TCR beta chains recognize cytomegalovirus antigens. The study listed approximately 150 TCR beta chains as associated with cytomegalovirus. In a later analysis, several top co-occurrence clusters were reported to appear linked to parvovirus B19, influenza, CMV and Epstein-Barr virus. The classifier was reported to diagnose cytomegalovirus status with high specificity and sensitivity in both the original and validation cohorts. Because some donors lacked HLA typing at each locus, the association tests relied only on the typed subset. Broadly in line with IMGT annotations, most TCR beta V segments showed up in productive rearrangements about 90% or about 30% of the time in an earlier analysis of under 700 of the donors. An association between a missense DCLRE1C variant and V-gene and J-gene trimming of TCR beta chains was found in a later genetic analysis and replicated in an independent cohort. Approximately 16 rarely observed V segments, including chromosome 9 orphons, were excluded from the earlier analysis of a few hundred of the donors because counts were too low.

From the cysteine through the phenylalanine, the CDR3 covers 13 amino acids. Just the 39-base CDR3 DNA is kept, in frame starting at base 1. The germline V gene provides CDR1 SGDLS and CDR2 YYNGEE. V is pared back by 4 bases and J by 1 base, with 8 bases lying between the germline termini. A remark on this clone: Its antigen specificity is not known. Base qualities are not at hand, and no much larger clone is one base apart.

Preparation of the library involved the immunoSEQ multiplex PCR assay. The multiplex PCR relied on a mix of 60 forward primers for TCR Vbeta segments and 13 reverse primers for TCR Jbeta segments. The CDR3 region of rearranged TCR beta genes was amplified from genomic DNA by a multiplex PCR assay. Amplified TCR beta libraries were sequenced as 87-base-pair reads on the Illumina HiSeq System. The study's processing was this. A later analysis tallied roughly 76 million unique TCR beta chains across the 700 or so repertoires, and 10 million to 11 million of those chains were shared by two or more donors. To remove PCR and sequencing errors, raw reads were error-corrected and collapsed into unique sequences using a nearest-neighbor algorithm that merged closely related sequences. Alignment of CDR3 sequences to IMGT reference sequences was used to assign V, D and J gene segments. For a sequence to be retained, at least a six-nucleotide match to both a V gene segment and a J gene segment was required. A rearrangement was called productive if the CDR3 had no stop codons and remained in frame with V and J, and every other rearrangement was called non-productive. CDR3 was defined according to IMGT convention as the region running from the second conserved V-encoded cysteine to the conserved J-encoded phenylalanine. The earlier analysis of approximately 500 of the donors excluded sequences that lacked an unambiguous match to a single V gene segment. An earlier analysis of a few hundred of the donors called V segments functional above 56.7% productive rearrangements and segregating when the between-donor standard deviation exceeded 5%. A statistical classification framework was built to diagnose cytomegalovirus status from the catalog of TCR beta chain sequences. In a later analysis, V and J genes were assigned by comparing TCR nucleotide sequences against IMGT/GENE-DB human TR gene sequences. The TCRdist pipeline was used in a later analysis to assign CDR3 sequences and most-parsimonious VDJ recombination scenarios. In a later analysis, each TCR beta chain was defined by its CDR3 amino acid sequence together with its V-gene family, and reads without a unique V-gene family were excluded. As a way to deal with suspected cross-contamination and a sequencing artifact, a later analysis dropped hundreds of nucleotide sequences that were highly shared and had low generation probability. For each public chain, a later analysis derived a clonal expansion index from normalized ranks of inferred template counts within each repertoire. In a later analysis, generation probabilities were computed using a VDJ recombination model fitted to out-of-frame rearrangements, and the results were checked against IGoR. In a later analysis, TCR-TCR, TCR-HLA and TCR-CMV co-occurrence was scored with hypergeometric tests, and a repertoire-size bias correction was applied to TCR pairs. In a later analysis, false discovery rates were estimated by permuting HLA or CMV assignments 20 times. In a later analysis, co-occurring TCRs were grouped using DBSCAN, with TCRdist sequence similarity added in when clustering inside HLA-allele-positive subsets. Co-occurrence clustering excluded repertoires with fewer than 30,000 or more than 120,000 public chains, plus five with anomalous nucleotide sharing. The clones in this table, taken by TCRdb from immuneACCESS, are in-frame only. Not every clone is retained; where verified, under half of the shortfall comes from an unresolved V gene, and the cause of the rest is unknown. The V and J calls and the clone size are those of that table, but D and trimming were determined from the DNA. The sample records about 67,000 clones, 85% to 90% of which are singletons. About an eighth of the sample is taken by the ten largest.

The cohort comprised fewer than 700 healthy bone marrow donors. All cohort members were sampled while nominally healthy, although unrecorded immune exposures were likely present. The donor was CMV seropositive and belonged to the group of over 250 seropositive cohort members. Every donor gave a peripheral blood sample, and the peripheral blood mononuclear cells from that sample were used for TCR beta sequencing. Genomic DNA extraction from the blood cell samples was performed with the Qiagen DNeasy Blood Extraction Kit. The receptor's source is a woman aged 25 to 39 in good health and CMV-seropositive. The rearranged chain carries TRBV9 and TRBJ1-1, and perhaps TRBD1 as D gene, on 6 matching bases. Input material: PBMCs. The sequenced DNA: TGTGCCAGCAGCACAGGGACGAACACTGAAGCTTTCTTT. Its amino acids are CASSTGTNTEAFF.